This TCR beta chain was profiled in a study of T cell changes during pregnancy in multiple sclerosis. The protocol was immunoSEQ multiplex PCR, while the TCRdb copy is restricted to in-frame clones and leaves out a portion. The sample has more than 35,000 clones, approximately 90% seen once. CDR3 length equals 12 residues. The germline V gene has CDR1 MNHEY and CDR2 SVGAGI. The ends were cut back, 2 bases at V and 6 bases at J, with 8 bases in the middle. The chain has TRBV6-5 and TRBJ2-7, with a tentative D call TRBD2 (5 bases). The sequence was collected from a female donor in good health, enrolled as a control in a pregnancy study. Sequences were derived from CD8+ T cells from peripheral blood mononuclear cells, sampled after pregnancy. The CDR3 is CASSYGGTEQYF. For the CDR3, the DNA is TGTGCCAGCAGTTACGGAGGTACCGAGCAGTACTTC.